Listed here are 30 T cell receptor beta chains from one sample, sequenced in a study of OX40 agonist ivuxolimab in advanced cancers. Repertoires were generated with immunoSEQ multiplex PCR, while TCRdb's copy carries only in-frame clones and drops some. Counted here are 130,000 or so clones, around 93% occurring once; the ten biggest clones make up approximately 1%. Sequences were derived from CD4+ or CD8+ T cells sorted from blood, sampled in a trial of the OX40 agonist ivuxolimab. These receptors were collected from an adult with an advanced solid tumor such as melanoma, head and neck, liver or kidney cancer.

The chain combines TRBV9 with TRBJ2-1, with D perhaps matching TRBD1 (6 bases). Germline V lookup: CDR1 SGDLS, CDR2 YYNGEE. There are 15 residues in the CDR3. The V end lost 4 bases, the J end lost 5 bases, and 16 bases lay between the germline ends. In DNA, the CDR3 is TGTGCCAGCAGCTCCCGAGACAGGAGCCACAATGAGCAGTTCTTC. Its translation is CASSSRDRSHNEQFF.

The chain uses TRBV7-6 and TRBJ1-1, with D unclear. Per the germline V gene, CDR1 is SGHVS and CDR2 is FNYEAQ. Between the trimmed V and J ends, which lost 2 bases and 5 bases, there was a span of 6 bases. The CDR3 totals 12 residues. CDR3 sequence (DNA): TGTGCCAGCAGCTTAAGTGGTACTGAAGCTTTCTTT. Protein: CASSLSGTEAFF.

The gene calls are TRBV6-5 and TRBJ2-7, with a weak D call TRBD2 (7 bases). The CDR3 is 15 residues long. In germline, CDR1 is MNHEY, CDR2 SVGAGI. Trimming took 2 bases from V and 5 from J, leaving 16 bases between them. The DNA for the CDR3 is TGTGCCAGCAGTTACGAGGGGACGGGGGGCCACGAGCAGTACTTC. This gives the protein CASSYEGTGGHEQYF.

The chain combines TRBV18 with TRBJ2-1; D may be TRBD2 (6 bases). This CDR3 has 16 amino acids. V was clipped by 0 bases and J by 0 bases, with 9 bases between them. Germline CDR1 KGHSH, CDR2 LQKENI. In DNA, the CDR3 is TGTGCCAGCTCACCACCGCCGGGAGACTCCTACAATGAGCAGTTCTTC. This translates into CASSPPPGDSYNEQFF. The full variable domain, completed using reference TRBV18 and TRBJ2-1, is NAGVMQNPRHLVRRRGQEARLRCSPMKGHSHVYWYRQLPEEGLKFMVYLQKENIIDESGMPKERFSAEFPKEGPSILRIQQVVRGDSAAYFCASSPPPGDSYNEQFFGPGTRLTVL.

The J gene is TRBJ2-1, the V gene TRBV11-3; D remains unclear. V gave up 0 bases and J gave up 7 bases, with 10 bases separating them. The CDR3 extends over 14 amino acids. Germline V gene data show CDR1 as SGHNT and CDR2 as YENEEA. This CDR3 reads CASSLDGSLNEQFF. The CDR3 bases are TGTGCCAGCAGCTTAGATGGGTCTTTAAATGAGCAGTTCTTC.

The rearrangement joins TRBV5-4 to TRBJ2-3; maybe TRBD2 (6 bases). CDR3 length: 14 amino acids. CDR1 SGHNT and CDR2 YYREEE come from the germline V gene (reference sequence). The ends were cut back, 4 bases at V and 2 bases at J, with 11 bases in the middle. The CDR3 DNA follows: TGTGCCAGCAGCGTCGGGGGAATCACAGATACGCAGTATTTT. It is translated as CASSVGGITDTQYF.

This chain joins TRBV7-2 and TRBJ2-7; D is possibly TRBD1 (6 bases). The CDR3 is 15 residues long. CDR1 and CDR2 from the germline V gene are SGHTA and FQGNSA. V lost 5 bases to trimming and J lost 0 bases, with 14 bases between them. The CDR3 nucleotides read TGTGCCAGCAGCCCCCAGGGGCTGATCTCCTACGAGCAGTACTTC. It yields the protein CASSPQGLISYEQYF.

CDR3 protein: CASSSGGASLHF. The CDR3, as DNA: TGTGCCAGCAGTTCCGGCGGGGCCTCCCTCCACTTT. The chain recombines TRBV25-1 with TRBJ1-6; tentatively, D is TRBD1 (5 bases). V lost 5 bases, J lost 14 bases, and 13 bases lay in between. This CDR3 comprises 12 residues. Germline V gene lookup returns CDR1 MGHDK and CDR2 SYGVNS.

Concerning this clone: Other DNA variants within this sample encode the same CDR3. The CDR3: CASSRRETQYF. Here the CDR3 DNA reads TGTGCCAGCAGCCGTCGGGAGACCCAGTACTTC. V and J are TRBV7-2 and TRBJ2-5; D unresolved. V was trimmed by 5 bases and J by 5 bases, leaving 6 bases between them. The CDR3 consists of 11 residues. The germline CDR1 and CDR2 sequences are SGHTA and FQGNSA.

This clone was found once. Other DNA sequences within the sample encode an identical CDR3. The rearrangement joins TRBV9 to TRBJ2-6, with a possible D match to TRBD1 (5 bases). In germline, CDR1 is SGDLS, CDR2 YYNGEE. The ends were cut back, 1 base at V and 4 bases at J, with 9 bases in the middle. This CDR3 spans 15 amino acids. The CDR3 is CASSVQGAGANVLTF. CDR3 nucleotide sequence: TGTGCCAGCAGCGTACAGGGTGCGGGGGCCAACGTCCTGACTTTC.

The chain recombines TRBV6-5 with TRBJ2-2; the match to TRBD2 covers 12 bases. There are 14 residues in the CDR3. The germline V gene has CDR1 MNHEY and CDR2 SVGAGI. V gave up 11 bases and J gave up 7 bases; unmatched junction bases: 8. CDR3 loop: CASGLAGKGGELFF. The CDR3 DNA reads TGTGCCTCTGGACTAGCGGGGAAGGGCGGGGAGCTGTTTTTT.

CDR3 loop: CASSVDPGWETQYF. The CDR3 nucleotides are TGTGCCAGCAGCGTAGACCCAGGGTGGGAGACCCAGTACTTC. The chain has TRBV9 and TRBJ2-5, with D tentatively TRBD1 (5 bases). Germline CDR1 reads SGDLS; CDR2 reads YYNGEE. The CDR3 has 14 residues. Trimming removed 0 bases at V and 5 bases at J, with 11 bases between.

As to this clone: This sample also contains other DNA sequences that code for the same CDR3. This chain links TRBV7-9 with TRBJ1-2; no firm D call. Germline CDR1 and CDR2: SEHNR and FQNEAQ (reference sequence). The CDR3 has 12 residues. Trimming cost V 1 base and J 4 bases, with 4 bases left between them. DNA for the CDR3: TGTGCCAGCAGCTTAGAGGGCTATGGCTACACCTTC. Translated, it gives CASSLEGYGYTF.

The chain carries TRBV4-1 and TRBJ1-2; tentatively, D is TRBD1 (6 bases). Per germline, CDR1 MGHRA and CDR2 YSYEKL. V lost 0 bases to trimming and J lost 2 bases, with 10 bases between them. The CDR3 is made up of 15 amino acids. Here the CDR3 DNA reads TGCGCCAGCAGCCAAGAGGGACATACGAACTATGGCTACACCTTC. It encodes CASSQEGHTNYGYTF.

This sequence joins TRBV6-1 and TRBJ2-3; tentative D call: TRBD1 (5 bases). The germline CDR1 and CDR2 sequences are MNHNS and SASEGT. Trimming shortened V by 3 bases and J by 2 bases, and 12 bases separated the two germline ends. The CDR3 is 15 residues long. CDR3 residues: CASSEVQGPTDTQYF. The CDR3 DNA follows: TGTGCCAGCAGTGAGGTGCAGGGCCCCACAGATACGCAGTATTTT.

The chain couples TRBV7-2 to TRBJ2-1; TRBD1 agrees at 7 bases. The CDR3 loop spans 14 amino acids. J gave up 7 bases and V 5 bases, and 8 bases lay outside the gene matches. Germline V gene lookup returns CDR1 SGHTA and CDR2 FQGNSA. CDR3 in amino acids: CASSHPTGWNEQFF. CDR3 coding DNA: TGTGCCAGCAGCCATCCGACAGGGTGGAATGAGCAGTTCTTC.

The chain combines TRBV7-2 with TRBJ2-3, with TRBD1 matching over 11 bases. The CDR3 contains 14 residues. J was trimmed by 8 bases and V by 4 bases; bases with no gene match: 5. Germline-derived CDR1 and CDR2 are SGHTA and FQGNSA. In DNA form, the CDR3 reads TGTGCCAGCAGCTCCAGGACAGGGGGCGTTACGCAGTATTTT. Amino acid sequence: CASSSRTGGVTQYF.

This clone was recorded a few times. This rearrangement joins TRBV5-1 to TRBJ1-2; 9 nucleotides align to TRBD1. Germline lookup yields CDR1 SGHRS and CDR2 YFSETQ. V lost 3 bases, J lost 8 bases, and 11 bases stayed unmatched. This CDR3 has 15 residues. CDR3 residues: CASSSRTGTGSGYTF. The CDR3 DNA reads TGCGCCAGCAGCTCGCGAACCGGGACAGGGAGCGGCTACACCTTC.

This rearrangement joins TRBV19 to TRBJ1-3, with 7 nucleotides matching TRBD1. This CDR3 has 15 amino acids. The germline gives CDR1 LNHDA, CDR2 SQIVND (reference sequence). V was pared by 6 bases and J by 4 bases, with 9 bases of the junction left unmatched. CDR3 in DNA: TGTGCCAGTAGCGGGACAGCAAGCGGCGGAAACACCATATATTTT. This translates into CASSGTASGGNTIYF.

The V gene is TRBV5-4, the J gene TRBJ2-7; TRBD1 aligns across 10 bases. CDR3 length: 14 amino acids. With 3 bases clipped from V and 7 bases from J, the junction kept 7 bases outside the gene matches. The V gene's germline CDR1 is SGHNT and CDR2 YYREEE (reference sequence). CDR3 region: CASSSGQGLGEQYF. Written as DNA, the CDR3 is TGTGCCAGCAGCTCGGGACAGGGGCTGGGGGAGCAGTACTTC. Full variable domain (rest looked up from reference TRBV5-4 and TRBJ2-7): ETGVTQSPTHLIKTRGQQVTLRCSSQSGHNTVSWYQQALGQGPQFIFQYYREEENGRGNFPPRFSGLQFPNYSSELNVNALELDDSALYLCASSSGQGLGEQYFGPGTRLTVT.

This clone was recorded once. The chain links TRBV21-1 to TRBJ2-7; the table's TRBD2 call for D was not verified on the DNA. TRBV21-1 is reported as a pseudogene. The CDR3 is 16 amino acids. CDR3 sequence: CASSSRTSGSSYEQYF. The CDR3 DNA reads TGTGCCAGCAGCTCCCGGACTAGCGGGAGCTCCTACGAGCAGTACTTC.

The J gene is TRBJ2-7, the V gene TRBV28; weak D call: TRBD1 (6 bases). This CDR3 region has 14 residues. The V and J ends lost 3 bases and 2 bases respectively, with 11 bases between them. The germline V gene encodes CDR1 MDHEN and CDR2 SYDVKM. The CDR3 loop is CASSFGTSTYEQYF. The CDR3 coding sequence is TGTGCCAGCAGTTTCGGGACATCCACCTACGAGCAGTACTTC.

This sequence joins TRBV12-1 and TRBJ1-2; TRBD1, the table's D call, was not compared with the DNA. TRBV12-1 is deemed a pseudogene. The CDR3 is 15 residues long. CDR3 nucleotide sequence: TGTGCCAGCAGCTCACGGACAGGGGAGTGCTATGGCTACACCTTC. Protein: CASSSRTGECYGYTF.

This clone was detected only once. The chain has TRBV19 and TRBJ1-1; D not resolved. CDR1 is LNHDA and CDR2 is SQIVND in the germline V gene (reference sequence). CDR3 size: 15 residues. Trimming shortened V by 1 base and J by 4 bases, and 13 bases separated the two germline ends. The CDR3 protein is CASSIGEGWGTEAFF. The CDR3 nucleotides are TGTGCCAGTAGTATAGGAGAGGGATGGGGCACTGAAGCTTTCTTT.

J is TRBJ1-2 and V is TRBV27; D unclear. The CDR3 extends over 13 amino acids. V was clipped by 5 bases and J by 2 bases, with 9 bases between them. Germline-derived CDR1 and CDR2 are MNHEY and SMNVEV (reference sequence). The CDR3 here is CASSDTFNYGYTF. The CDR3 DNA is TGTGCCAGCAGTGACACCTTCAACTATGGCTACACCTTC.

The gene calls are TRBV27 and TRBJ2-2; D is ambiguous. The CDR3 covers 16 residues. V gave up 10 bases and J gave up 3 bases, with 21 bases separating them. Germline lookup yields CDR1 MNHEY and CDR2 SMNVEV (reference sequence). In DNA, the CDR3 is TGTGCCACAATCCCCCGGGTAGCTTTCGACACCGGGGAGCTGTTTTTT. It translates to CATIPRVAFDTGELFF.

This clone was seen a single time. The V call is TRBV9, the J call TRBJ2-2, with 12 nucleotides matching TRBD2. Per the germline V gene, CDR1 is SGDLS and CDR2 is YYNGEE. The J segment lost 6 bases and the V segment lost 9 bases, leaving 3 bases of the junction unmatched. This CDR3 comprises 13 residues. CDR3: CATSGRAAGELFF. The DNA for the CDR3 is TGTGCCACTAGCGGGAGGGCCGCCGGGGAGCTGTTTTTT. The entire variable domain, with the rest obtained from reference TRBV9 and TRBJ2-2, is as follows: DSGVTQTPKHLITATGQRVTLRCSPRSGDLSVYWYQQSLDQGLQFLIQYYNGEERAKGNILERFSAQQFPDLHSELNLSSLELGDSALYFCATSGRAAGELFFGEGSRLTVL.

This chain joins TRBV19 and TRBJ1-6; no firm D call. Trimming stripped 3 bases from V and 7 bases from J, with 7 bases between. The CDR3 runs to 13 residues. Germline V gene lookup returns CDR1 LNHDA and CDR2 SQIVND (reference sequence). DNA for the CDR3: TGTGCCAGTAGTATCCAGCTAAATTCACCCCTCCACTTT. It specifies CASSIQLNSPLHF.

CDR3 in amino acids: CASRASGGTDTQYF. The CDR3 coding sequence is TGTGCCAGTCGTGCTAGCGGCGGCACAGATACGCAGTATTTT. The chain is built from TRBV6-6 and TRBJ2-3; 7 nucleotides agree with TRBD2. The CDR3 is 14 amino acids. The V gene's germline CDR1 is MNHNY and CDR2 SVGAGI (reference sequence). Losses at the gene ends were 9 bases for V and 1 base for J; bases not matched to a gene: 7.

The chain joins TRBV6-5 to TRBJ1-1; D unresolved. Germline loops: CDR1 MNHEY, CDR2 SVGAGI. V was clipped by 0 bases and J by 7 bases, with 6 bases between them. CDR3 length equals 12 residues. CDR3 sequence: CASSYSTFEAFF. The CDR3 nucleotides read TGTGCCAGCAGTTACTCGACTTTTGAAGCTTTCTTT.